This TCR beta chain was captured in a study of human CD4 T cells and Enterobacteriaceae (dated by TCRdb to the early 2020s). Beyond this particular receptor, the publication reports: Reactivity of ex vivo clonotypes was inferred only by matching nucleotide sequences to CFSE-low cultures from the same donors. Compared with specific clonotypes, broadly cross-reactive clonotypes seemed more expanded ex vivo, with about 55% of the 19 and 21 of 34 falling in the top 5%.

Memory CD4+ T cells, defined as all CD4+ cells other than CD45RA+CCR7+CD95- naive cells, were FACS-sorted on a FACSAria III to a purity of over 95%. Blood from healthy donors was obtained from blood donation centers in Switzerland. Total CD4+ T cells and monocytes were enriched by positive selection with CD4 and CD14 magnetic microbeads. CD8+, CD14+, CD16+, CD56+, CD19+ and CD25-bright cells were excluded prior to sorting. In a couple of blood donors, total memory CD4+ T cells were sequenced directly ex vivo to assess in vivo expansion of bacteria-reactive clonotypes. Isolation of peripheral blood mononuclear cells from donor blood was performed with Ficoll-Paque Plus. Comments on this clone: Its antigen remains undetermined. Per-base quality was not reported, and no clone a single base away is much larger than it.

The germline V gene encodes CDR1 KGHSH and CDR2 LQKENI. Trimming costs V 3 bases and J 2 bases, and their ends lie 10 bases apart. Its CDR3 holds 15 amino acids, cysteine through phenylalanine. Only CDR3 DNA remains: 45 bases, in frame from the first base. The ex vivo total memory CD4+ samples were sequenced at deep level, which gave a detection sensitivity of one cell in 200,000. The QIAamp DNA Micro Kit was used to extract genomic DNA from cell pellets, and the quantity and purity of the genomic DNA were checked by spectrophotometry. TCR Vbeta CDR3 regions were amplified with the immunoSEQ multiplex PCR assay. The amplicons were sequenced on the Illumina HiSeq platform. The retrieved sequences were 87 nucleotides long and included the CDR3 region. The paper's processing steps were these. Each unique productive TCR Vbeta nucleotide sequence counted as a clonotype and was quantified by productive template frequency from ImmunoSEQ Analyzer V3.0. Expanded clonotypes were defined using a threshold set at the top 5th percentile of each repertoire ranked by frequency. Repertoire overlap was calculated as Chao-Jaccard with the R package fossil and was visualized by nonmetric multidimensional scaling with the R package MASS. TCRdb holds this immuneACCESS table with in-frame rearrangements only. Some clones are missing; in checked studies, unresolved V genes explain under half, and the rest has no known cause. The V and J calls and clone size were taken over from that table, and D and trimming were inferred from the DNA. The sample table holds 27,000 or so clones, of which about 80% were seen once. The ten largest clonotypes hold over 1.5% of the sample.

This TCR was recovered from a human donor in good health. Sequenced sample: memory CD4+ T cells from blood. The cell subset or site label, as the study defines it: total memory CD4 T cells sorted directly ex vivo, unstimulated. Rearrangement joined TRBV18 to TRBJ2-2; the D segment cannot be called with confidence. The CDR3 here reads CASSPRLSNTGELFF. Here is the DNA: TGTGCCAGCTCACCGAGGCTATCTAACACCGGGGAGCTGTTTTTT.